The clone carrying this T cell receptor beta chain was picked up many times. Its antigen is not known. This sample was included in a study of liver allograft versus peripheral blood T cells. Across the study: Within transplanted livers, the T cell receptor repertoires were examined and compared against the repertoires present in the peripheral blood of liver transplant recipients.

TCRdb re-called the reads through MiXCR, storing one row per CDR3 protein. The sample shows approximately 10,000 distinct CDR3 sequences, about 18% of them seen only once. The ends were cut back, 0 bases at V and 3 bases at J, with 9 bases in the middle. The CDR3 totals 14 residues. The V gene's germline CDR1 is MNHEY and CDR2 SMNVEV (reference sequence). Findings of the study overall: Intragraft T cell receptor repertoires of liver allografts were reportedly distinct from those in peripheral blood.

The rearrangement joins TRBV27 to TRBJ2-7; D unresolved. The receptor's source is a human patient who had a liver transplant. Part of the T cell pool may stem from the graft donor. Here the CDR3 reads CASSLSRRSYEQYF. For the CDR3, the DNA is TGTGCCAGCAGTTTATCGCGGCGGAGCTACGAGCAGTACTTC.